This T cell receptor (beta chain) was sequenced in a study of OX40 agonist ivuxolimab in advanced cancers. The CDR3 runs 15 residues. CDR1 is ENHRY, CDR2 SYGVKD, per germline. Germline trimming cut 2 bases from V and 5 bases from J; bases unmatched to any gene: 6. A word on this clone: Its antigen is as yet unknown.

Exclusion applied to patients with autoimmune disease history or systemic immunosuppression. The study's findings and limits: Clonal expansion from baseline to week 6 occurred in both CD4+ and CD8+ T cells.

Generated by immunoSEQ multiplex PCR, the TCRdb table keeps only in-frame clones and is missing some. Of about 42,000 clones in the sample, 82% were seen once. Here the sequenced sample was CD4+ or CD8+ T cells sorted from blood, taken in a trial of the OX40 agonist ivuxolimab. The chain links TRBV10-3 to TRBJ1-5; 7 bases match TRBD1. This TCR came from an adult with an advanced solid tumor such as melanoma, head and neck, liver or kidney cancer. The CDR3 protein is CAISERSDRDQPQHF. The CDR3, as DNA: TGTGCCATCAGTGAGAGGAGCGACAGGGATCAGCCCCAGCATTTT.